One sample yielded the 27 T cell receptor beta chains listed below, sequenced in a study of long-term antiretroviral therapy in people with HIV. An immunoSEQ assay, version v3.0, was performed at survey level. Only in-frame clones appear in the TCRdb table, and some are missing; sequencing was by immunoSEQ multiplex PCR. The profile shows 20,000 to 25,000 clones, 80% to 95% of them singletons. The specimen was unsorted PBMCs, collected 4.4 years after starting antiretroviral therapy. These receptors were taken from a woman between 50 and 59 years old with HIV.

The CDR3, as DNA: TGTGCCAGCAGCGGGTTGGGCGGGGGCCAATACGAGCAGTACTTC. Translation: CASSGLGGGQYEQYF. The V call is TRBV9, the J call TRBJ2-7; the D gene is possibly TRBD2 (7 bases). V lost 3 bases and J lost 4, with 17 bases in between. This CDR3 is 15 amino acids long. Germline V gene lookup returns CDR1 SGDLS and CDR2 YYNGEE.

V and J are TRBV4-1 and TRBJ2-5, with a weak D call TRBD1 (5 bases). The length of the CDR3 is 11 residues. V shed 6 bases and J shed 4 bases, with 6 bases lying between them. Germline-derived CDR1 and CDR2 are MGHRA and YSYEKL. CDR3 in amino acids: CASRDRETQYF. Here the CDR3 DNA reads TGCGCCAGCAGAGACAGAGAGACCCAGTACTTC.

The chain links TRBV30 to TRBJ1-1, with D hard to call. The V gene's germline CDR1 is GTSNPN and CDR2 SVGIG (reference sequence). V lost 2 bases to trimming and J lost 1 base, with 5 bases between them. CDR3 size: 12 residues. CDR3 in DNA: TGTGCCTGGAGTCGAGAGAACACTGAAGCTTTCTTT. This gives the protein CAWSRENTEAFF.

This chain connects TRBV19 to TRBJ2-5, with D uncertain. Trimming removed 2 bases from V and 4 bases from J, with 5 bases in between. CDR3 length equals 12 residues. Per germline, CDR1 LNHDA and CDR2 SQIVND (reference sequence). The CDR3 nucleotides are TGTGCCAGTAGTATAAATGGAGAGACCCAGTACTTC. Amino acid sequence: CASSINGETQYF.

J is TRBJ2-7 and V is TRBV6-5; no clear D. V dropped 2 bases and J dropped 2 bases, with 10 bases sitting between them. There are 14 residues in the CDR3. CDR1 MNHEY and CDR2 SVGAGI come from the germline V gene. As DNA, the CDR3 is TGTGCCAGCAGTTACCTCGGCAGAGCCTACGAGCAGTACTTC. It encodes CASSYLGRAYEQYF.

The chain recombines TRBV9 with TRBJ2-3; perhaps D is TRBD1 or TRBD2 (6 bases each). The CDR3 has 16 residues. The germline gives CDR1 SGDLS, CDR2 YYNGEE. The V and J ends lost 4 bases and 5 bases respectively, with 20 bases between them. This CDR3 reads CASSPRARGQQDTQYF. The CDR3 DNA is TGTGCCAGCAGCCCCAGGGCCCGGGGGCAACAAGATACGCAGTATTTT.

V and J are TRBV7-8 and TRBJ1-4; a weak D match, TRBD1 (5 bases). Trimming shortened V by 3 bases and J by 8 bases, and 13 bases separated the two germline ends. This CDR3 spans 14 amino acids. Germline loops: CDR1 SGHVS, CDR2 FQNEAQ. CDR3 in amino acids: CASSLLGLGEKLFF. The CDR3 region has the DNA TGTGCCAGCAGCTTGTTGGGGCTGGGGGAAAAACTGTTTTTT.

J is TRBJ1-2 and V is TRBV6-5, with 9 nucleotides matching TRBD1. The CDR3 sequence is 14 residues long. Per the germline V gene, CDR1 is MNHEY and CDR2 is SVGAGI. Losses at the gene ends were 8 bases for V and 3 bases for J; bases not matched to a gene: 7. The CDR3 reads CASGGTGNYYGYTF. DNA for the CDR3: TGTGCCAGCGGTGGGACAGGGAATTACTATGGCTACACCTTC.

CDR3 loop: CASSKGQGTEFYGYTF. In DNA, the CDR3 is TGTGCCAGCAGCAAGGGACAGGGGACGGAATTCTACGGCTACACCTTC. V gene TRBV6-6 combines with J gene TRBJ1-2, with TRBD1 matching 10 bases. The CDR3 is 16 amino acids. Germline V gene sequence: CDR1 MNHNY, CDR2 SVGAGI (reference sequence). V was clipped by 6 bases and J by 8 bases; unmatched bases: 15.

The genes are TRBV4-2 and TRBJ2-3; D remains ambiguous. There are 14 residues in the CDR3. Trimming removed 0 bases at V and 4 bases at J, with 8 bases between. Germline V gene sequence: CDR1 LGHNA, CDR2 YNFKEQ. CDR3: CASSQDIGPDTQYF. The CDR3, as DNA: TGTGCCAGCAGCCAAGACATTGGCCCAGATACGCAGTATTTT.

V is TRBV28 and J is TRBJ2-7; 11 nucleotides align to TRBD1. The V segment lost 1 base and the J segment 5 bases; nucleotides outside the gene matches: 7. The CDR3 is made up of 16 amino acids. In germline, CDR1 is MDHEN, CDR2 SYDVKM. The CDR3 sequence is CASSLSVPGQGDEQYF. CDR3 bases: TGTGCCAGCAGTTTATCCGTCCCGGGACAGGGGGACGAGCAGTACTTC.

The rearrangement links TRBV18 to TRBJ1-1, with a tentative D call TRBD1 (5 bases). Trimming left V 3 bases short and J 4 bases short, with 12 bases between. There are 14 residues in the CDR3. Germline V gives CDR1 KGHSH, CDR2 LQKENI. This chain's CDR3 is CASSPQGPATEAFF. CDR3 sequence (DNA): TGTGCCAGCTCACCCCAGGGTCCCGCCACTGAAGCTTTCTTT.

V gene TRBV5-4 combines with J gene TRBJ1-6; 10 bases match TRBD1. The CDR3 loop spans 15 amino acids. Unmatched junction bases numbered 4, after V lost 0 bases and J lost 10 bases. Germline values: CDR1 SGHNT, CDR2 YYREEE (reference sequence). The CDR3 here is CASSLGDRGRSPLHF. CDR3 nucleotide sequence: TGTGCCAGCAGCTTGGGGGACAGGGGACGGTCACCCCTCCACTTT. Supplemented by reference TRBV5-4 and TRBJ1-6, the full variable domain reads ETGVTQSPTHLIKTRGQQVTLRCSSQSGHNTVSWYQQALGQGPQFIFQYYREEENGRGNFPPRFSGLQFPNYSSELNVNALELDDSALYLCASSLGDRGRSPLHFGNGTRLTVT.

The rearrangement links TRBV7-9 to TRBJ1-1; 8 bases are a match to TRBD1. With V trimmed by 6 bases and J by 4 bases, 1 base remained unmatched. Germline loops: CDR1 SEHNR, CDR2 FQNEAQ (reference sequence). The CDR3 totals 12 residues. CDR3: CASRTGGTEAFF. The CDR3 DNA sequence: TGTGCCAGCAGAACAGGGGGCACTGAAGCTTTCTTT. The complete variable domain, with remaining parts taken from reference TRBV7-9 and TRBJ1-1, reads DTGVSQNPRHKITKRGQNVTFRCDPISEHNRLYWYRQTLGQGPEFLTYFQNEAQLEKSRLLSDRFSAERPKGSFSTLEIQRTEQGDSAMYLCASRTGGTEAFFGQGTRLTVV.

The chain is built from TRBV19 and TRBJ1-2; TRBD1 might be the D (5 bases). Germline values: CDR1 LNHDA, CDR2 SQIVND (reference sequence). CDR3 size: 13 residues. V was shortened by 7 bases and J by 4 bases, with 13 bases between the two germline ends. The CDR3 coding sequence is TGTGCCAGTAACGGGGGGGAGATCTATGGCTACACCTTC. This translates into CASNGGEIYGYTF.

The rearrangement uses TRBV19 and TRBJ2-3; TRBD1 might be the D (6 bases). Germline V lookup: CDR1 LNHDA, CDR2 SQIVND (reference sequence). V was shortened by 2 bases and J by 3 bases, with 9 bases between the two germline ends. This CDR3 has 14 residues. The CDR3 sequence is CASSIQGNTDTQYF. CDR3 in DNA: TGTGCCAGTAGTATACAGGGGAATACAGATACGCAGTATTTT.

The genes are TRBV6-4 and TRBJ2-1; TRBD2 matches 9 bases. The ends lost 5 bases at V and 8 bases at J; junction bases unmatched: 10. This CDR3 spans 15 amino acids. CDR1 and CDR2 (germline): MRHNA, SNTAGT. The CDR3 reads CASSPRGAGGDEQFF. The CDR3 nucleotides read TGTGCCAGCAGTCCCCGTGGAGCGGGAGGCGATGAGCAGTTCTTC.

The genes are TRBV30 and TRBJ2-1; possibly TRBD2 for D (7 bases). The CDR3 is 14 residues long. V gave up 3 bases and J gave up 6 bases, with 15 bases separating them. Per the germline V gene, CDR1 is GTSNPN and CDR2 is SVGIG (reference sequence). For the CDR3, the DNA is TGTGCCTGGAGCCCGGGGGGCCCGGGCAATGAGCAGTTCTTC. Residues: CAWSPGGPGNEQFF.

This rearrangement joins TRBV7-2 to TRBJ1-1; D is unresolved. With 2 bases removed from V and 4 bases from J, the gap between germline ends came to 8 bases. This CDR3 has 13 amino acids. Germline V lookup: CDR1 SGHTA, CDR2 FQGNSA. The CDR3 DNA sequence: TGTGCCAGCAGCTTATATCGAGCCACTGAAGCTTTCTTT. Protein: CASSLYRATEAFF.

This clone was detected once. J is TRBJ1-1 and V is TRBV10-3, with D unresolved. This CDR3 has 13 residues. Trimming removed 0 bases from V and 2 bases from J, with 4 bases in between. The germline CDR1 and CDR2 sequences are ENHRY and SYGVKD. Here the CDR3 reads CAISESTNTEAFF. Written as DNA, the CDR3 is TGTGCCATCAGTGAGTCGACAAACACTGAAGCTTTCTTT.

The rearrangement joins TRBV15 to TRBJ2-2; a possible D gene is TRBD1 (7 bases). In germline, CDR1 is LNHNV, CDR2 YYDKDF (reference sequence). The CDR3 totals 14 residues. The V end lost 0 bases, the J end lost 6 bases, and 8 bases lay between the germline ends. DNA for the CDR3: TGTGCCACCAGCAGAGACAGGGGGGCCGGGGAGCTGTTTTTT. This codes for CATSRDRGAGELFF.

Here the CDR3 reads CASSPEQGNYSPLHF. CDR3 bases: TGCGCCAGCAGCCCTGAACAGGGAAATTACTCACCCCTCCACTTT. This rearrangement joins TRBV5-1 to TRBJ1-6, with D perhaps TRBD1 (6 bases). The ends were cut back, 4 bases at V and 10 bases at J, with 18 bases in the middle. Per the germline V gene, CDR1 is SGHRS and CDR2 is YFSETQ. CDR3 length: 15 residues.

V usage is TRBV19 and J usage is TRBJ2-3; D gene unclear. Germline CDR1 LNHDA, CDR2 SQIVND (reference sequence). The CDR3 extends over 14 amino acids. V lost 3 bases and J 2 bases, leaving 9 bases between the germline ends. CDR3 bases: TGTGCCAGTAGTATTAATGGAATCACAGATACGCAGTATTTT. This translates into CASSINGITDTQYF.

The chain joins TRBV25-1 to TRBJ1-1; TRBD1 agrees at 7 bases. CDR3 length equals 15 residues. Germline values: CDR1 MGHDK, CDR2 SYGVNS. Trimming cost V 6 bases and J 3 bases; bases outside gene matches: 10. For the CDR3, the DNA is TGTGCCAGCAGCTATAAAGGGGGCGCGTACACTGAAGCTTTCTTT. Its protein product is CASSYKGGAYTEAFF.

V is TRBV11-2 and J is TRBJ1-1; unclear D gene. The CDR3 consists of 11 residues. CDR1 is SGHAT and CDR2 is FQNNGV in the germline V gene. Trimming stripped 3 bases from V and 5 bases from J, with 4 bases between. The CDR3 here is CASSFRTEAFF. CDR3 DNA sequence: TGTGCCAGCAGCTTCCGGACTGAAGCTTTCTTT.

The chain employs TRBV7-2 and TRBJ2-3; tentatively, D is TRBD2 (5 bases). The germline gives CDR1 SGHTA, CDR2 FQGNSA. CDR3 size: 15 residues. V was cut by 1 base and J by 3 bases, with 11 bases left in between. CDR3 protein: CASSLGQRQTDTQYF. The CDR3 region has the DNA TGTGCCAGCAGCTTAGGGCAGCGGCAAACAGATACGCAGTATTTT.

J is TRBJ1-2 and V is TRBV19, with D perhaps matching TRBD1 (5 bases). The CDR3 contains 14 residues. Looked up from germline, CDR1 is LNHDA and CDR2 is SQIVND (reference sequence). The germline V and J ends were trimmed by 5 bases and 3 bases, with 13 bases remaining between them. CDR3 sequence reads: CASSRQGTDYGYTF. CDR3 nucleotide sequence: TGTGCCAGTAGTCGCCAAGGGACGGACTATGGCTACACCTTC.